This entry lists 25 T cell receptor beta chains sequenced from one sample in a study of early stage breast cancer tumors (dated by TCRdb to about 2017). Preparation of the library involved the immunoSEQ multiplex PCR assay. What TCRdb holds here is the immuneACCESS table cut down to in-frame rearrangements. Part of the clones is not present; checked against another copy, under half of the missing clones reflect an unresolved V gene, and the others are unexplained. In this sample the table shows about 5,500 clones, under 70% of which occur a single time. Approximately 15% of the sample goes to the ten largest clones. Material for sequencing was normal breast tissue next to the tumor. All receptors come from a person in their sixties or seventies with breast cancer.

V gene TRBV19 combines with J gene TRBJ1-4; tentative D call: TRBD1 (5 bases). This CDR3 contains 15 residues. Germline V gene sequence: CDR1 LNHDA, CDR2 SQIVND (reference sequence). Deletions cut 4 bases from V and 3 bases from J, with 12 bases between. In DNA form, the CDR3 reads TGTGCCAGTAGTACATACAGGCAGGCTAATGAAAAACTGTTTTTT. Protein: CASSTYRQANEKLFF.

The gene calls are TRBV13 and TRBJ2-5; 12 bases line up with TRBD2. Looked up from germline, CDR1 is PRHDT and CDR2 is FYEKMQ (reference sequence). The CDR3 covers 16 residues. The trim removed 6 bases at V and 3 bases at J, leaving 8 bases unmatched. In nucleotides, the CDR3 is TGTGCCAGCAGTCGATTCCGACTAGCGGGGGAAGAGACCCAGTACTTC. Amino acids: CASSRFRLAGEETQYF.

This chain uses TRBV19 with TRBJ2-2, with TRBD1 identical over 8 bases. Germline CDR1 reads LNHDA; CDR2 reads SQIVND (reference sequence). The junction had 10 bases not matched to a gene; V was cut back by 3 bases and J by 4 bases. The CDR3 totals 17 residues. The CDR3 protein is CASSISGQGLGTGELFF. The CDR3 DNA reads as TGTGCCAGTAGTATCTCCGGACAGGGTTTGGGCACCGGGGAGCTGTTTTTT.

The V and J genes are TRBV9 and TRBJ1-4; D might be TRBD1 (6 bases). The length of the CDR3 is 16 residues. Germline V gene sequence: CDR1 SGDLS, CDR2 YYNGEE. Deletions cut 3 bases from V and 4 bases from J, with 16 bases between. DNA for the CDR3: TGTGCCAGCAGCGCAGGGGCCCGGGAGGGTAATGAAAAACTGTTTTTT. It yields the protein CASSAGAREGNEKLFF.

A single count supports this clone. One end of the junction fails to match germline, which may point to a read error. The CDR3, as DNA: TGCGCCAGCAGCCAAGATTACAGTGAGCAGTTCTTC. As protein: CASSQDYSEQFF. The V call is TRBV4-1, the J call TRBJ2-1; D gene ambiguous. The V gene's germline CDR1 is MGHRA and CDR2 YSYEKL. This CDR3 comprises 12 residues.

This clone was seen just once. As DNA, the CDR3 is TGTGCCAGCTCACAAGGGGCAGCCGGCGATGAGCAGTTCTTC. It yields the protein CASSQGAAGDEQFF. The rearrangement links TRBV18 to TRBJ2-1; D is possibly TRBD1 (5 bases). This CDR3 is built from 14 residues. The germline V and J ends were trimmed by 4 bases and 8 bases, with 15 bases remaining between them. Germline V gives CDR1 KGHSH, CDR2 LQKENI.

This chain links TRBV4-2 with TRBJ2-2; D uncertain. Germline V lookup: CDR1 LGHNA, CDR2 YNFKEQ. This CDR3 has 16 residues. Trimming shortened V by 5 bases and J by 1 base, and 14 bases separated the two germline ends. In nucleotides, the CDR3 is TGTGCCAGCAGCACCCTCGGCGTGGGGAACACCGGGGAGCTGTTTTTT. It encodes CASSTLGVGNTGELFF.

The chain links TRBV11-2 to TRBJ1-1; D uncertain. CDR1 SGHAT and CDR2 FQNNGV come from the germline V gene. The CDR3 contains 16 residues. V shed 1 base and J shed 0 bases, with 12 bases lying between them. The CDR3, as DNA: TGTGCCAGCAGCTTAGTGGGGTTAAGACTGAACACTGAAGCTTTCTTT. Encoded protein: CASSLVGLRLNTEAFF.

This chain links TRBV9 with TRBJ1-1; 9 bases are shared with TRBD1. Trimming cost V 2 bases and J 7 bases; bases outside gene matches: 9. This CDR3 region has 15 residues. Germline V gene lookup returns CDR1 SGDLS and CDR2 YYNGEE. CDR3 in DNA: TGTGCCAGCAGCGTCGAACAGGGGGCGCAAAATGAAGCTTTCTTT. This encodes CASSVEQGAQNEAFF.

The count of this clone is one. Other DNA sequences in this specimen translate into the identical CDR3. The rearrangement joins TRBV5-1 to TRBJ2-1; D remains ambiguous. Per germline, CDR1 SGHRS and CDR2 YFSETQ. Between the trimmed V and J ends, which lost 0 bases and 6 bases, there was a span of 4 bases. The CDR3 covers 12 residues. DNA of the CDR3: TGCGCCAGCAGCTTGGAGGGCAATGAGCAGTTCTTC. As protein: CASSLEGNEQFF.

Comment on this clone: At one end, the junction sequence differs from germline, possibly due to a read error. The J gene is TRBJ2-7, the V gene TRBV7-9; 8 nucleotides align to TRBD1. CDR1 SEHNR and CDR2 FQNEAQ come from the germline V gene (reference sequence). The CDR3 has 14 amino acids. CDR3 DNA: TGTGCCACCAGCCAGGGGGCGCTGCCCTACGAGCAGTACTTC. The encoded protein is CATSQGALPYEQYF.

The V gene is TRBV11-1, the J gene TRBJ1-1, with D tentatively TRBD1 (5 bases). Trimming removed 1 base at V and 1 base at J, with 16 bases between. Per germline, CDR1 SGHAT and CDR2 FQDESV (reference sequence). The CDR3 is 17 amino acids. CDR3 amino acids: CASSLERVPGTNTEAFF. The DNA of the CDR3 is TGTGCCAGCAGCTTAGAGAGGGTTCCGGGGACGAACACTGAAGCTTTCTTT.

As concerns this clone: Relative to the germline gene, one junction end is altered; a read error may explain this. The V gene is TRBV18, the J gene TRBJ1-1, with D perhaps matching TRBD1 (6 bases). Germline V CDR1 and CDR2: KGHSH, LQKENI. The CDR3 has 14 amino acids. This CDR3 is CASSPQGGNTEAFF. Here the CDR3 DNA reads TGTGCCAGCTCCCCACAGGGAGGGAACACTGAAGCTTTCTTT.

The chain is built from TRBV11-2 and TRBJ2-1; D remains unclear. This CDR3 is 15 amino acids long. Trimming cost V 7 bases and J 7 bases, with 20 bases left between them. Germline values: CDR1 SGHAT, CDR2 FQNNGV. CDR3 amino acids: CASKLGMMAGNEQFF. CDR3 bases: TGTGCCAGCAAGTTGGGAATGATGGCCGGGAATGAGCAGTTCTTC.

This clone was seen a few times. The chain combines TRBV19 with TRBJ1-4, with D possibly TRBD1 on 6 matching bases. The CDR3 length is 18 residues. Trimming shortened V by 3 bases and J by 8 bases, and 25 bases separated the two germline ends. The germline V gene has CDR1 LNHDA and CDR2 SQIVND (reference sequence). The CDR3 coding sequence is TGTGCCAGTAGTATTATCATCGGCCCTAGGGGGTTTTCGGAAAAACTGTTTTTT. As protein: CASSIIIGPRGFSEKLFF.

The chain has TRBV2 and TRBJ1-3; no firm D call. V was pared by 7 bases and J by 0 bases, with 10 bases between. CDR1 and CDR2 from the germline V gene are SNHLY and FYNNEI. The CDR3 is 14 residues long. The CDR3 nucleotides are TGTGCCAGCAACCTAGCCGTCTCTGGAAACACCATATATTTT. This translates into CASNLAVSGNTIYF.

This chain links TRBV7-8 with TRBJ2-7; maybe TRBD2 (5 bases). V dropped 4 bases and J dropped 5 bases, with 12 bases sitting between them. The CDR3 consists of 13 residues. Germline V gene data show CDR1 as SGHVS and CDR2 as FQNEAQ. CDR3 coding DNA: TGTGCCAGCAGCTCACCCACGCGGGACGAGCAGTACTTC. Amino acid sequence: CASSSPTRDEQYF. The variable domain in full, with the rest retrieved from reference TRBV7-8 and TRBJ2-7, is GAGVSQSPRYKVAKRGQDVALRCDPISGHVSLFWYQQALGQGPEFLTYFQNEAQLDKSGLPSDRFFAERPEGSVSTLKIQRTQQEDSAVYLCASSSPTRDEQYFGPGTRLTVT.

This sequence joins TRBV4-2 and TRBJ2-7; 8 nucleotides align to TRBD2. Germline V CDR1 and CDR2: LGHNA, YNFKEQ. J gave up 0 bases and V 3 bases, and 10 bases lay outside the gene matches. The CDR3 consists of 17 residues. CDR3 coding DNA: TGTGCCAGCAGCCAGGTCGGTGAGCGGGGGCCCTCCTACGAGCAGTACTTC. Translated, it gives CASSQVGERGPSYEQYF.

The count of this clone is one. This sequence joins TRBV7-2 and TRBJ2-3; TRBD2 matches 7 bases. After removal of 4 bases from V and 2 bases from J, the junction contained 9 bases not matched to a gene. Germline assignment: CDR1 SGHTA and CDR2 FQGNSA. CDR3 size: 16 residues. The CDR3 loop is CASSSPTAGYTDTQYF. The CDR3 bases are TGTGCCAGCAGCTCACCCACAGCGGGGTACACAGATACGCAGTATTTT.

The chain joins TRBV6-5 to TRBJ2-7; possibly TRBD1 for D (6 bases). The CDR3 spans 14 residues. Germline lookup yields CDR1 MNHEY and CDR2 SVGAGI. V lost 8 bases to trimming and J lost 4 bases, with 18 bases between them. CDR3 coding DNA: TGTGCCAGCGGCAGGGGAGCAGAGGGATACGAGCAGTACTTC. The encoded protein is CASGRGAEGYEQYF.

The V gene is TRBV28, the J gene TRBJ2-3; TRBD1 agrees at 9 bases. Germline V gene lookup returns CDR1 MDHEN and CDR2 SYDVKM. CDR3 length: 14 amino acids. Losses at the gene ends were 4 bases for V and 2 bases for J; bases not matched to a gene: 1. The CDR3 DNA sequence: TGTGCCAGCAGTTGGGACAGGGTCACAGATACGCAGTATTTT. Translating gives CASSWDRVTDTQYF.

J is TRBJ2-1 and V is TRBV11-3; D gene unclear. Deletions cut 0 bases from V and 9 bases from J, with 9 bases between. This CDR3 has 13 amino acids. From germline, CDR1 is SGHNT and CDR2 YENEEA. This CDR3 is CASSLDVGVEQFF. DNA of the CDR3: TGTGCCAGCAGCTTAGACGTAGGCGTTGAGCAGTTCTTC. Variable domain in full (rest from reference TRBV11-3 and TRBJ2-1): EAGVVQSPRYKIIEKKQPVAFWCNPISGHNTLYWYLQNLGQGPELLIRYENEEAVDDSQLPKDRFSAERLKGVDSTLKIQPAELGDSAVYLCASSLDVGVEQFFGPGTRLTVL.

In DNA, the CDR3 is TGTGCCAGCAGCCAACGCGAGACTAGCGGGAGCTATGAGCAGTTCTTC. Its protein is CASSQRETSGSYEQFF. This sequence joins TRBV4-2 and TRBJ2-1, with 12 bases aligning to TRBD2. The CDR3 contains 16 residues. Per germline, CDR1 LGHNA and CDR2 YNFKEQ. The V segment lost 2 bases and the J segment 8 bases; nucleotides outside the gene matches: 7.

J is TRBJ2-1 and V is TRBV7-9, with 10 bases fitting TRBD2. The germline V gene encodes CDR1 SEHNR and CDR2 FQNEAQ (reference sequence). CDR3 length equals 15 residues. J gave up 6 bases and V 2 bases, and 4 bases lay outside the gene matches. The CDR3, as DNA: TGTGCCAGCAGCTTACTAGCGGGGGAGATCAATGAGCAGTTCTTC. Its translation is CASSLLAGEINEQFF.

The J gene is TRBJ2-1, the V gene TRBV7-6; TRBD2 might be the D (6 bases). The length of the CDR3 is 16 residues. Trimming took 4 bases from V and 0 from J, leaving 13 bases between them. Germline values: CDR1 SGHVS, CDR2 FNYEAQ. In nucleotides, the CDR3 is TGTGCCAGCAGCTCCCGGGCCGGGGGCTCCTACAATGAGCAGTTCTTC. Protein product: CASSSRAGGSYNEQFF.